This T cell receptor (beta chain) was recorded in a study of T cell responses to AZD1222 COVID-19 vaccine. Across the study: The analysis combined second doses at about 4 or about 12 weeks. Study-level points and caveats: Only a handful of AZD1222 recipients tested seropositive at baseline.

Method: immunoSEQ multiplex PCR; TCRdb's copy keeps in-frame clones and lacks some. The table records more than 50,000 clones, nearly 90% of them present only once. In regard to this clone: As yet, its antigen is unknown.

The starting material was peripheral blood, obtained on day 0 of AZD1222 vaccination. The TCR originated in an adult in good health.

The CDR3 is CASSSGRQPQHF. In nucleotides, the CDR3 is TGTGCCAGCAGCTCGGGGCGTCAGCCCCAGCATTTT. V is TRBV12-3 or TRBV12-4 and J is TRBJ1-5; maybe TRBD1 (5 bases). The CDR3 extends over 12 amino acids. Trimming removed 6 bases at V and 6 bases at J, with 9 bases between.